This T cell receptor beta chain was found in a study of yellow fever vaccine responses in identical twins. Regarding the study as a whole: On the reported evidence, twins' vaccine T cell responses seemed partly convergent and partly personalized.

The CDR3 covers 13 residues. V trimming: 8 bases; J trimming: 1 base; junction bases outside the gene matches: 5. The germline gives CDR1 LNHNV, CDR2 YYDKDF (reference sequence). In TCRdb, the RT-PCR reads were re-called with MiXCR into one record per CDR3 protein. Of over 15,000 distinct CDR3 sequences listed, roughly 80% are singletons. Of note for this clonotype: The antigen is unknown.

Sequences were derived from T cells from blood (PBMCs), unsorted or a sorted subset (not recorded which), sampled before or after yellow fever vaccination (not recorded which). The chain carries TRBV15 and TRBJ2-7; 7 bases are shared with TRBD2. This sequence originates from a woman younger than 30 who received the yellow fever vaccine. The CDR3 sequence: CATGGGKSYEQYF. The CDR3 nucleotides are TGTGCCACCGGGGGGGGGAAATCCTACGAGCAGTACTTC.